This TCR beta chain was profiled in a study of beta chain features in type 1 diabetes. Looked up from germline, CDR1 is SQVTM and CDR2 is ANQGSEA. The V gene lost 2 bases and the J gene lost 0 bases, with 10 bases spanning the gap. The CDR3 is made up of 14 amino acids. Note on this clone: Its antigen is as yet unknown.

CD4+ naive, central memory, regulatory and stem cell-like memory cells were sorted via CD45RO/CCR7/CD25/CD127/CD95/CD27. Study-level findings and limits: Type 1 diabetes patients showed a moderate but significant shortening of TCRB CDR3s in all four CD4+ subsets.

Expressed TCRB transcripts were sequenced because the isolated RNA had all been reverse transcribed beforehand. The method was immunoSEQ multiplex PCR; TCRdb's version includes in-frame clones alone and lacks a portion of them. The sample yields about 740,000 clones, 10% to 15% seen once. This chain connects TRBV29-1 to TRBJ1-1; D gene uncertain. Sequencing was carried out using naive CD4+ T cells from blood. The origin of this receptor is a man aged 18 to 30 with type 1 diabetes. CDR3 nucleotides: TGCAGCGTTGAATCCCAGTTATTGAACACTGAAGCTTTCTTT. Its translation is CSVESQLLNTEAFF.